This is a list of T cell receptor beta chains from one sample in a study of T cell responses to AZD1222 COVID-19 vaccine. Here immunoSEQ multiplex PCR was the method, and the copy in TCRdb shows in-frame clones only, minus some. The table has 90,000 to 130,000 clones, approximately 90% seen once. Sequences were derived from peripheral blood, sampled on day 0 of AZD1222 vaccination. Receptors were obtained from an adult in good health. CDR3s include the opening cysteine and the closing phenylalanine or tryptophan. A D gene is named only where the DNA matches it firmly. The size entry is marked missing in some rows and otherwise reads once, few, many or a size class.

v_gene	abundance	d_gene	j_gene	CDR3nt	CDR3aa
TRBV6-5	NA	TRBD1	TRBJ2-7	TGTGCCAGCACCCTAGGGGGACAGGGTACCTACGAGCAGTACTTC	CASTLGGQGTYEQYF
TRBV11-3	NA	NA	TRBJ1-4	TGTGCCAGCAGTCACCGACGGGGGGGTAATGAAAAACTGTTTTTT	CASSHRRGGNEKLFF
TRBV3-1/TRBV3-2	NA	NA	TRBJ2-1	TGTGCCAGCAGCCCCTTTCGTTTAGCCGACAATGAGCAGTTCTTC	CASSPFRLADNEQFF
TRBV9	once	NA	TRBJ1-6	TGTGCCAGCAGCGCACAGGGTCAGATTAATTCACCCCTCCACTTT	CASSAQGQINSPLHF
TRBV19	NA	TRBD1	TRBJ1-4	TGTGCCAGTAATGACAGGGTTCTACTTAATGAAAAACTGTTTTTT	CASNDRVLLNEKLFF
TRBV9	once	NA	TRBJ1-4	TGTGCCAGCAGCCGGGCCCAGAATGAAAAACTGTTTTTT	CASSRAQNEKLFF
TRBV10-3	NA	TRBD1	TRBJ2-7	TGTGCCATCAGTGAGCGGGAAACAGGGGGCCTCAACGAGCAGTACTTC	CAISERETGGLNEQYF
TRBV6-5	NA	TRBD1	TRBJ1-6	TGTGCCAGCAGCTCCGGGACAGGGTCACCCCTCCACTTT	CASSSGTGSPLHF
TRBV5-4	few	NA	TRBJ1-1	TGTGCCAGCAGCTTCCGGGACGGGAACACTGAAGCTTTCTTT	CASSFRDGNTEAFF
TRBV10-2	NA	TRBD1	TRBJ2-1	TGCGCCAGCAGGGAGGGAGACAGGGGCTACAATGAGCAGTTCTTC	CASREGDRGYNEQFF
TRBV5-1	NA	NA	TRBJ2-1	TGCGCCAGCAGCTTGGAGGATAGCTCCTACAATGAGCAGTTCTTC	CASSLEDSSYNEQFF
TRBV29-1	NA	TRBD1	TRBJ1-1	TGCAGCGTTCCGAGGGGGCAGGGGTCGAACACTGAAGCTTTCTTT	CSVPRGQGSNTEAFF
TRBV19	NA	NA	TRBJ2-2	TGTGCCAGTAGTAGGGGGTTAGGCGGGGAGCTGTTTTTT	CASSRGLGGELFF
TRBV27	NA	NA	TRBJ2-7	TGTGCCAGCTCTGACTCAGACTACGAGCAGTACTTC	CASSDSDYEQYF
TRBV7-8	once	NA	TRBJ2-3	TGTGCCAGCCTCCTAGGGGGGGAAGATACGCAGTATTTT	CASLLGGEDTQYF
TRBV10-3	NA	NA	TRBJ1-1	TGTGCCATCAGTGAGGCAGGGGATGTCGACACTGAAGCTTTCTTT	CAISEAGDVDTEAFF
TRBV19	NA	TRBD2	TRBJ2-2	TGTGCCAGTAGTGCGGGACTAGCGGCCGGGGAGCTGTTTTTT	CASSAGLAAGELFF
TRBV2	NA	NA	TRBJ1-3	TGTGCCAGCATAAGGGGCTCTGGAAACACCATATATTTT	CASIRGSGNTIYF
TRBV20-1	NA	NA	TRBJ1-5	TGCAGTGCTAGTGAAGGGGCCGGGAATCAGCCCCAGCATTTT	CSASEGAGNQPQHF
TRBV21-1	NA	NA	TRBJ1-5	TGTGCCAGCAGCAAAATACAGGGGTGTCAGCCCCAGCATTTT	CASSKIQGCQPQHF
TRBV28	NA	NA	TRBJ1-2	TGTGCCAGCAGCCCCCAGCCCCTCCATGGCTACACCTTC	CASSPQPLHGYTF
TRBV11-2	NA	TRBD1	TRBJ1-5	TGTGCCAGCAGCCTCGGACAGGGAAATCAGCCCCAGCATTTT	CASSLGQGNQPQHF
TRBV11-1	NA	TRBD2	TRBJ2-2	TGTGCCAGCAGCACCGGACTAGCGGGGGCCACCGGGGAGCTGTTTTTT	CASSTGLAGATGELFF
TRBV19	NA	NA	TRBJ2-5	TGTGCCAGTAGTATACAAGAGACCCAGTACTTC	CASSIQETQYF
TRBV24-1	NA	TRBD1	TRBJ1-2	TGTGCCACCAGTGACCCCGGACAGGGAAACTATGGCTACACCTTC	CATSDPGQGNYGYTF
TRBV25-1	once	NA	TRBJ1-3	TGTGCCAGCAGTCCAACCGGGACCGTCTCTGGAAACACCATATATTTT	CASSPTGTVSGNTIYF
TRBV19	NA	TRBD1	TRBJ1-2	TGTGCCAGTAGTTTTCTGAGGGGGCAGACCTATGGCTACACCTTC	CASSFLRGQTYGYTF
TRBV19	NA	NA	TRBJ1-1	TGTGCCAGTAGTCTCCCGGGACTGACGAACACTGAAGCTTTCTTT	CASSLPGLTNTEAFF
TRBV5-4	NA	NA	TRBJ2-7	TGTGCCAGCATCCAGGCGGGGAACTTCGGGGAGCAGTACTTC	CASIQAGNFGEQYF
TRBV19	NA	NA	TRBJ2-6	TGTGCCAGTAGTAATCGACAGACTGGGGCCAACGTCCTGACTTTC	CASSNRQTGANVLTF
TRBV14	NA	TRBD2	TRBJ2-5	TGTGCCAGCAGCCAACTAGCGGGGGAAGAGACCCAGTACTTC	CASSQLAGEETQYF
TRBV6-1	NA	NA	TRBJ1-1	TGTGCCAGCAGTGGGCCCTCCAGGGTGGTAAACACTGAAGCTTTCTTT	CASSGPSRVVNTEAFF
TRBV11-2	NA	TRBD2	TRBJ2-2	TGTGCCAGCAGCTTAAGATGGCTAGCGGGGGCTATCACCGGGGAGCTGTTTTTT	CASSLRWLAGAITGELFF
TRBV3-1/TRBV3-2	NA	NA	TRBJ2-2	TGTGCCAGCAGCCCCTATTCGGGGGCCGGGGAGCTGTTTTTT	CASSPYSGAGELFF
TRBV7-9	NA	NA	TRBJ2-3	TGTGCCAGCAGCCGCGGAGATACGCAGTATTTT	CASSRGDTQYF
TRBV28	NA	NA	TRBJ1-4	TGTGCCAGCAGTCCTCGACAGAAAAAACTGTTTTTT	CASSPRQKKLFF
TRBV28	NA	TRBD1	TRBJ1-2	TGTGCCAGCAGTGACCCCGGGACAGCTGGCTACACCTTC	CASSDPGTAGYTF
TRBV18	NA	NA	TRBJ1-2	TGTGCCAGCTCCCCGGGTCGGGGGACTTTCTATGGCTACACCTTC	CASSPGRGTFYGYTF
TRBV3-1/TRBV3-2	NA	TRBD1	TRBJ2-7	TGTGCCAGCAGCCTTCGCCGGGACAGGGGTCACGAGCAGTACTTC	CASSLRRDRGHEQYF
TRBV5-1	NA	NA	TRBJ2-7	TGCGCCAGCAGCCTGGAGGGGCAATCCTACGAGCAGTACTTC	CASSLEGQSYEQYF
TRBV3-1/TRBV3-2	NA	NA	TRBJ1-6	TGTGCCAGCAGCTTAGGGGGGGCCTCCTATAATTCACCCCTCCACTTT	CASSLGGASYNSPLHF
TRBV10-3	NA	NA	TRBJ1-2	TGTGCCATCAGTGATAGTTGGTCGGGGTATGGCTACACCTTC	CAISDSWSGYGYTF
TRBV29-1	NA	NA	TRBJ1-4	TGCAGCGTTCGAGGGCTTAATGAAAAACTGTTTTTT	CSVRGLNEKLFF
TRBV7-9	NA	NA	TRBJ1-6	TGTGCCAGCAGCCCCCGGGGGACGGAAATGTCACCCCTCCACTTT	CASSPRGTEMSPLHF
TRBV4-2	NA	NA	TRBJ2-7	TGTGCCAGCAGCCAGGCTCTGGATCGGGACGAGCAGTACTTC	CASSQALDRDEQYF
TRBV15	NA	NA	TRBJ1-2	TGTGCCACCAGCAGAGATGTGAAGGAGGTCTATGGCTACACCTTC	CATSRDVKEVYGYTF
TRBV2	NA	NA	TRBJ2-7	TGTGCCAGCAGGGAGACACCCTCCTACGAGCAGTACTTC	CASRETPSYEQYF
TRBV28	NA	NA	TRBJ2-7	TGTGCCAGCAGCGGACAGATCTACGAGCAGTACTTC	CASSGQIYEQYF
TRBV3-1/TRBV3-2	NA	NA	TRBJ1-2	TGTGCCAGCAGCCAAATACACACTAACTATGGCTACACCTTC	CASSQIHTNYGYTF
TRBV2	NA	NA	TRBJ1-5	TGTGCCAGCTCTCCTCGGGCAAATCAGCCCCAGCATTTT	CASSPRANQPQHF
TRBV6-1	NA	NA	TRBJ1-2	TGTGCCAGCAGTGATCGGGGGTCCTATGGCTACACCTTC	CASSDRGSYGYTF
TRBV9	NA	TRBD1	TRBJ2-5	TGTGCCAGCAGCCACGGGACAGTTGGACAAGAGACCCAGTACTTC	CASSHGTVGQETQYF
TRBV4-1	NA	NA	TRBJ2-5	TGCGCCAGCAGCCTCTCATCGCAGGGGAAAGAGACCCAGTACTTC	CASSLSSQGKETQYF